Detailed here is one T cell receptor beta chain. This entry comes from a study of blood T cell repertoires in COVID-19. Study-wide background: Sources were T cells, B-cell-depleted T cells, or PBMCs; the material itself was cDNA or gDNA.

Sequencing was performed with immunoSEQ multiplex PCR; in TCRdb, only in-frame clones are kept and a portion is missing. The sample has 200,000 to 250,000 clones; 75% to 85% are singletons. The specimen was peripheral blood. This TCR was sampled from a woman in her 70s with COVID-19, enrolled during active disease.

The CDR3 reads CASSQGGTDTQYF. DNA for the CDR3: TGTGCCAGCAGCCAAGGGGGCACAGATACGCAGTATTTT. This sequence joins TRBV7-3 and TRBJ2-3; D possibly corresponds to TRBD1 (5 bases). The V gene lost 5 bases and the J gene lost 1 base, with 7 bases spanning the gap. This CDR3 comprises 13 residues. Germline V CDR1 and CDR2: SGHTA, FQGTGA. The whole variable domain, remainder taken from reference TRBV7-3 and TRBJ2-3, is GAGVSQTPSNKVTEKGKYVELRCDPISGHTALYWYRQSLGQGPEFLIYFQGTGAADDSGLPNDRFFAVRPEGSVSTLKIQRTERGDSAVYLCASSQGGTDTQYFGPGTRLTVL.